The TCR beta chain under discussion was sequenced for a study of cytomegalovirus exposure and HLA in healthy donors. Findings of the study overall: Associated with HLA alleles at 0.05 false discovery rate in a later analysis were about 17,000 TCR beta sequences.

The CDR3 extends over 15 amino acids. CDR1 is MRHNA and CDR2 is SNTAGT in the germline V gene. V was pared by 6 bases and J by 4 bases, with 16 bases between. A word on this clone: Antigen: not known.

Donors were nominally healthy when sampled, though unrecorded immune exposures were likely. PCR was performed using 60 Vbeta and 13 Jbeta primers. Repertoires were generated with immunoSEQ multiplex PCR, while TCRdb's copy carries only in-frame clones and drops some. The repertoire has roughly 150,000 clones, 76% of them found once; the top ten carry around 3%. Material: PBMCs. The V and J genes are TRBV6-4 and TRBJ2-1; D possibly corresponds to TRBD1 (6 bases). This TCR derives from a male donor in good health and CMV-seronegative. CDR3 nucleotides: TGTGCCAGCAGCGTACAGGGTGTAGCGTACAATGAGCAGTTCTTC. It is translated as CASSVQGVAYNEQFF.